Listed below are T cell receptor beta chains from one sample, sequenced in a study of beta chain features in type 1 diabetes. TCRdb keeps only in-frame clones here, not all; method: immunoSEQ multiplex PCR. The table lists 600,000 to 650,000 clones, about 14% of them singletons. Sequenced material: naive CD4+ T cells from blood. The receptor source for this set is a man between 18 and 29 years old in good health. Each CDR3 is given with its conserved first and last residue. A D gene is named only where the DNA matches it firmly. Some rows mark clone size as missing; the rest say once, few, many or name a class of expanded clone.

clone_size j_call v_call d_call cdr3_aa cdr3_nt
few TRBJ1-2 TRBV5-4 . CASSLGGQGSDGYTF TGTGCCAGCAGCTTGGGAGGGCAGGGATCAGATGGCTACACCTTC
few TRBJ2-1 TRBV6-1 . CASSDSNNEQFF TGTGCCAGCAGTGACAGCAACAATGAGCAGTTCTTC
few TRBJ2-7 TRBV28 . CASSLLGWARKPYEQYF TGTGCCAGCAGTTTATTGGGTTGGGCTAGGAAGCCCTACGAGCAGTACTTC
. TRBJ2-1 TRBV7-3 TRBD2 CASSLGSSGINEQFF TGTGCCAGCAGCTTAGGGTCTAGCGGGATAAATGAGCAGTTCTTC
. TRBJ2-7 TRBV10-2 TRBD2 CASRSTSGRSGEQYF TGCGCCAGCAGGTCGACTAGCGGGAGATCTGGAGAGCAGTACTTC
. TRBJ2-7 TRBV29-1 TRBD1 CSVEGLQGFGIGYEQYF TGCAGCGTTGAAGGGCTACAGGGGTTTGGGATCGGGTACGAGCAGTACTTC
few TRBJ2-7 TRBV7-2 . CASSLFTLSSYEQYF TGTGCCAGCAGCTTATTCACCCTGAGCTCCTACGAGCAGTACTTC
. TRBJ2-7 TRBV7-2 . CASSSRQQSWGYEQYF TGTGCCAGCAGCTCACGACAGCAGTCGTGGGGCTACGAGCAGTACTTC
. TRBJ2-7 TRBV5-4 TRBD1 CASSYRGSSYEQYF TGTGCCAGCAGCTACAGGGGCAGCTCCTACGAGCAGTACTTC
few TRBJ2-1 TRBV11-3 . CASSLEGYNEQFF TGTGCCAGCAGCTTAGAGGGGTACAATGAGCAGTTCTTC
few TRBJ2-1 TRBV7-3 . CASSSGGVGYNEQFF TGTGCCAGCAGCTCCGGAGGGGTGGGGTACAATGAGCAGTTCTTC
. TRBJ1-1 TRBV4-3 . CASSQEPGMNTEAFF TGCGCCAGCAGCCAAGAGCCCGGGATGAACACTGAAGCTTTCTTT
. TRBJ2-1 TRBV28 . CASSGQGVGAYNEQFF TGTGCCAGCAGTGGACAAGGGGTGGGGGCATACAATGAGCAGTTCTTC
few TRBJ1-5 TRBV9 . CASSVGPNQPQHF TGTGCCAGCAGCGTTGGGCCCAATCAGCCCCAGCATTTT
. TRBJ1-6 TRBV6-6 . CASSPPVSPLHF TGTGCCAGCAGTCCTCCAGTTTCGCCCCTCCACTTT
few TRBJ1-1 TRBV4-2 . CASSHLTGNTEAFF TGTGCCAGCAGCCACCTGACAGGGAACACTGAAGCTTTCTTT
. TRBJ1-2 TRBV28 . CASRTRADTYGYTF TGTGCCAGCAGGACTCGAGCGGATACCTATGGCTACACCTTC
. TRBJ1-2 TRBV4-3 TRBD1 CASSQTNRGYGYTF TGCGCCAGCAGCCAAACGAACAGGGGGTACGGCTACACCTTC
. TRBJ2-5 TRBV5-1 TRBD2 CASSYYWTSGETQYF TGCGCCAGCAGCTACTACTGGACTAGCGGGGAGACCCAGTACTTC
. TRBJ2-1 TRBV25-1 . CASSEYSRGNEQFF TGTGCCAGCAGTGAATATAGCAGGGGCAATGAGCAGTTCTTC
. TRBJ2-5 TRBV19 TRBD1 CASSHSDRGRYGTQYF TGTGCCAGTAGTCACTCGGACAGGGGGCGCTATGGGACCCAGTACTTC
. TRBJ2-1 TRBV5-1 TRBD1 CASRQPGQGNINEQFF TGCGCCAGCAGACAACCGGGACAGGGTAATATTAATGAGCAGTTCTTC
few TRBJ2-2 TRBV5-1 TRBD1 CASSLATGSGELFF TGCGCCAGCAGCTTGGCGACAGGGTCCGGGGAGCTGTTTTTT
. TRBJ2-2 TRBV25-1 . CASRSSGHTGELFF TGTGCCAGCAGAAGTTCAGGGCACACCGGGGAGCTGTTTTTT
few TRBJ1-4 TRBV5-1 . CASSLGVQFNEKLFF TGCGCCAGCAGCTTAGGGGTTCAGTTTAATGAAAAACTGTTTTTT
. TRBJ2-1 TRBV4-1 TRBD2 CASSPRGSGPSYNEQFF TGCGCCAGCAGCCCCCGGGGTAGCGGGCCCTCCTACAATGAGCAGTTCTTC
. TRBJ2-4 TRBV4-1 . CASSYIGLGIQYF TGCGCCAGCAGCTATATTGGGTTGGGCATTCAGTACTTC
. TRBJ2-7 TRBV10-3 . CAISDTGSSYEQYF TGTGCCATCAGCGATACAGGGAGCTCCTACGAGCAGTACTTC
. TRBJ1-2 TRBV5-1 . CASSLAPGTPGYTF TGCGCCAGCAGCTTGGCGCCAGGGACCCCGGGCTACACCTTC
few TRBJ1-5 TRBV28 . CASSLWRDGNQPQHF TGTGCCAGCAGTTTGTGGAGGGACGGCAATCAGCCCCAGCATTTT
. TRBJ2-1 TRBV9 TRBD1 CASSADRASYNEQFF TGTGCCAGCAGCGCCGACAGGGCATCCTACAATGAGCAGTTCTTC
. TRBJ2-7 TRBV10-3 . CAISESGKPSSYEQYF TGTGCCATCAGTGAGTCAGGCAAACCAAGCTCCTACGAGCAGTACTTC
. TRBJ2-7 TRBV18 . CASTSGYEQYF TGTGCCAGCACCTCAGGGTACGAGCAGTACTTC
. TRBJ2-3 TRBV18 . CASSPQQSPVDTQYF TGTGCCAGCTCACCACAACAGTCCCCGGTAGATACGCAGTATTTT
. TRBJ1-4 TRBV5-4 . CASSLGEKLFF TGTGCCAGCAGCTTGGGAGAAAAACTGTTTTTT
. TRBJ1-1 TRBV7-3 . CASSVQPNTEAFF TGTGCCAGCAGCGTACAGCCGAACACTGAAGCTTTCTTT
few TRBJ2-7 TRBV7-2 TRBD1 CASRSQQGHEQYF TGTGCCAGCAGATCGCAACAGGGGCACGAGCAGTACTTC
. TRBJ2-2 TRBV7-2 TRBD2 CARKGRDTGELFF TGTGCCCGCAAGGGGAGGGACACCGGGGAGCTGTTTTTT
. TRBJ1-1 TRBV25-1 . CASSDSGRVFAAFF TGTGCCAGCAGTGATTCGGGACGAGTTTTCGCAGCTTTCTTT
. TRBJ1-2 TRBV28 . CASSFGGGYGYTF TGTGCCAGCAGTTTTGGGGGCGGCTATGGCTACACCTTC
. TRBJ2-3 TRBV29-1 . CSVGGRFTDTQYF TGCAGCGTTGGAGGGCGCTTTACAGATACGCAGTATTTT
few TRBJ2-7 TRBV4-2 . CASSQANSQVGAEQYF TGTGCCAGCAGCCAAGCGAATAGTCAGGTAGGGGCCGAGCAGTACTTC
. TRBJ2-3 TRBV6-6 . CASSPQISTQYF TGTGCCAGCAGCCCACAGATTTCGACGCAGTATTTT
few TRBJ1-1 TRBV25-1 . CASRGDRRGTEAFF TGTGCCAGCAGAGGTGACAGGAGAGGGACTGAAGCTTTCTTT
. TRBJ2-5 TRBV6-5 . CASSPRGYRETQYF TGTGCCAGCAGTCCCCGGGGGTATAGGGAGACCCAGTACTTC
. TRBJ2-2 TRBV5-1 TRBD1 CASSPRTGNTGELFF TGCGCCAGCAGCCCCAGGACAGGAAACACCGGGGAGCTGTTTTTT
few TRBJ2-2 TRBV4-3 TRBD1 CASSQPRWGQAYTGELFF TGCGCCAGCAGCCAACCCCGGTGGGGACAGGCCTACACCGGGGAGCTGTTTTTT
few TRBJ2-4 TRBV7-9 . CASSLVRPQVKNIQYF TGTGCCAGCAGCTTAGTACGTCCTCAGGTGAAGAACATTCAGTACTTC
. TRBJ1-2 TRBV27 TRBD1 CASSLSRTGHGYTF TGTGCCAGCAGTTTATCTAGGACAGGGCATGGCTACACCTTC
. TRBJ2-7 TRBV9 TRBD2 CASSPDIIAGGMSYEQYF TGTGCCAGCAGCCCCGACATCATAGCGGGAGGGATGTCCTACGAGCAGTACTTC
few TRBJ1-1 TRBV10-3 TRBD1 CAIQTGVNTEAFF TGTGCCATACAGACAGGGGTTAACACTGAAGCTTTCTTT
few TRBJ1-2 TRBV29-1 . CSVEQGRGYTF TGCAGCGTGGAGCAGGGACGAGGCTACACCTTC
. TRBJ1-2 TRBV6-5 . CASRPSGGSDGYTF TGTGCCAGCAGGCCCTCCGGAGGGTCTGACGGCTACACCTTC
few TRBJ2-5 TRBV5-1 . CASSPTVVGRETQYF TGCGCCAGCAGCCCGACAGTTGTCGGTAGGGAGACCCAGTACTTC
. TRBJ1-5 TRBV7-9 . CASSLAPTGMMAGTQHF TGTGCCAGCAGCTTAGCTCCAACAGGGATGATGGCTGGCACCCAGCATTTT
. TRBJ1-1 TRBV29-1 TRBD1 CSVGARGQGNTEAFF TGCAGCGTCGGGGCTAGAGGACAGGGGAACACTGAAGCTTTCTTT
. TRBJ2-4 TRBV7-2 TRBD2 CASSLVGAGGGLAKNIQYF TGTGCCAGCAGCTTAGTGGGAGCGGGAGGCGGATTAGCCAAAAACATTCAGTACTTC
. TRBJ1-1 TRBV9 . CASSAQGPTPANTEAFF TGTGCCAGCAGCGCGCAAGGGCCGACACCCGCGAACACTGAAGCTTTCTTT